Sequencing of this T cell receptor (beta chain) was carried out in a study of blood T cells in healthy people across ages. The second PCR ran about 6 to 11 cycles with a sample-barcoded 5' primer and J-beta primers. TCRdb passed the 5' RACE reads through MiXCR, listing each CDR3 protein once. The repertoire consists of hundreds of thousands of distinct CDR3 sequences, with approximately 30% occurring once and the leading ten covering approximately 14%. The CDR3 spans 14 residues. Germline CDR1 DFQATT, CDR2 SNEGSKA (reference sequence). The V segment lost 5 bases and the J segment 5 bases; nucleotides outside the gene matches: 5.

This clonotype originated in an elderly woman in good health. The rearrangement uses TRBV20-1 and TRBJ2-5; 13 bases map to TRBD2. The sample taken for sequencing was blood. The CDR3, as DNA: TGCAGTGCTCCACTAGCGGGGGGGTTTGAGACCCAGTACTTC. Its translation: CSAPLAGGFETQYF.